Presented here are 10 T cell receptor beta chains from one specimen sequenced in a study of technical replicates of blood from a few donors. Some clones are missing from TCRdb's copy, which holds only in-frame ones; the method was immunoSEQ multiplex PCR. The table lists approximately 58,000 clones, approximately 86% of them singletons. The sample comprised PBMCs. The receptor set was obtained from a human donor in good health. Some clones in this sample may be carry-over from other donors' samples.

J is TRBJ1-2 and V is TRBV6-1; D is ambiguous. This CDR3 has 13 amino acids. Germline-derived CDR1 and CDR2 are MNHNS and SASEGT. Trimming shortened V by 3 bases and J by 3 bases, and 8 bases separated the two germline ends. The CDR3 reads CASSEGSHYGYTF. The DNA of the CDR3 is TGTGCCAGCAGTGAGGGCAGCCACTATGGCTACACCTTC.

The chain links TRBV11-1 to TRBJ2-7; 8 bases align to TRBD2. Looked up from germline, CDR1 is SGHAT and CDR2 is FQDESV (reference sequence). The CDR3 totals 15 residues. V was pared by 2 bases and J by 2 bases, with 5 bases of the junction left unmatched. The CDR3 DNA reads TGTGCCAGCAGCTTACTCGCGGGGGGCCCCTACGAGCAGTACTTC. Its protein is CASSLLAGGPYEQYF.

The chain combines TRBV5-6 with TRBJ1-5; D possibly corresponds to TRBD1 (5 bases). V lost 4 bases and J 0 bases, leaving 20 bases between the germline ends. CDR1 and CDR2 from the germline V gene are SGHDT and YYEEEE. The CDR3 loop spans 18 amino acids. The DNA of the CDR3 is TGTGCCAGCAGCCGACGACCCGACAGAGCTTATAGCAATCAGCCCCAGCATTTT. Translating gives CASSRRPDRAYSNQPQHF.

The chain employs TRBV6-6 and TRBJ2-2; D remains ambiguous. Between the trimmed V and J ends, which lost 6 bases and 8 bases, there was a span of 4 bases. Germline assignment: CDR1 MNHNY and CDR2 SVGAGI (reference sequence). CDR3 size: 10 residues. This chain's CDR3 is CASSLGELFF. The CDR3 DNA reads TGTGCCAGCAGCCTTGGGGAGCTGTTTTTT.

This chain joins TRBV11-2 and TRBJ2-2; 11 bases are shared with TRBD2. This CDR3 is built from 19 residues. Germline V gene lookup returns CDR1 SGHAT and CDR2 FQNNGV. The trim removed 6 bases at V and 0 bases at J, leaving 12 bases unmatched. The CDR3 loop reads CASSARVAGGPSNTGELFF. Here the CDR3 DNA reads TGTGCCAGCAGTGCGCGGGTAGCGGGGGGGCCGTCGAACACCGGGGAGCTGTTTTTT.

The chain recombines TRBV4-3 with TRBJ2-1, with D possibly being TRBD1 (5 bases). Trimming removed 0 bases at V and 3 bases at J, with 9 bases between. The CDR3 has 15 amino acids. In germline, CDR1 is LGHNA, CDR2 YSLEER. The CDR3 bases are TGCGCCAGCAGCCAAGATTTAGGGGTCTACAATGAGCAGTTCTTC. It yields the protein CASSQDLGVYNEQFF.

V and J are TRBV6-5 and TRBJ2-7, with TRBD2 matching over 7 bases. The V segment lost 0 bases and the J segment 3 bases; nucleotides outside the gene matches: 5. CDR1 is MNHEY and CDR2 is SVGAGI in the germline V gene. This CDR3 is 15 amino acids long. DNA for the CDR3: TGTGCCAGCAGTTACTCGGGCGGGAGTGGCTACGAGCAGTACTTC. Its protein is CASSYSGGSGYEQYF.

This clone was recorded once. The chain has TRBV19 and TRBJ1-1; a weak D match, TRBD1 (6 bases). Trimming pared 5 bases from V and 7 bases from J, leaving 11 bases between. This CDR3 is built from 12 residues. From germline, CDR1 is LNHDA and CDR2 SQIVND (reference sequence). Written as DNA, the CDR3 is TGTGCCAGTAGTCACAGGGTCGATGAAGCTTTCTTT. As protein: CASSHRVDEAFF.

This clone has just one count. The chain recombines TRBV6-5 with TRBJ1-1; D unclear. V was trimmed by 2 bases and J by 1 base, leaving 5 bases between them. From germline, CDR1 is MNHEY and CDR2 SVGAGI. CDR3 length: 13 residues. The CDR3, as DNA: TGTGCCAGCAGTTACGGGCAGAACACTGAAGCTTTCTTT. It codes for CASSYGQNTEAFF.

The chain couples TRBV27 to TRBJ2-7, with TRBD2 matching 7 bases. The CDR3 sequence is 13 residues long. V shed 5 bases, J shed 6 bases, and the junction held 7 bases outside the gene matches. Germline loops: CDR1 MNHEY, CDR2 SMNVEV (reference sequence). Written as DNA, the CDR3 is TGTGCCAGCAGTCAAAGCGGGACCGTCGAGCAGTACTTC. Translated: CASSQSGTVEQYF.